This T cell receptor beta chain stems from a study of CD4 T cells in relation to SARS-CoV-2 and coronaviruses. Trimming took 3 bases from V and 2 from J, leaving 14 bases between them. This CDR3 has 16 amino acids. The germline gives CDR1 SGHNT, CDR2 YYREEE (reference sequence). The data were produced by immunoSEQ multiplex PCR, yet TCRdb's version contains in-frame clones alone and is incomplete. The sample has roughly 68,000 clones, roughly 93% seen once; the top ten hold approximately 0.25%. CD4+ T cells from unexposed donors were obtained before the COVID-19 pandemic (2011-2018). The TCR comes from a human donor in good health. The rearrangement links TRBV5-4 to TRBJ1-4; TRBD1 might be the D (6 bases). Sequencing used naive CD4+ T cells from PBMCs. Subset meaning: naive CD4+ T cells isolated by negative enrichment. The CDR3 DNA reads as TGTGCCAGCAGCTCCCGCCGGGACATGACTAATGAAAAACTGTTTTTT. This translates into CASSSRRDMTNEKLFF.